Included here is one TCR beta chain sequence, with context. Using immunoSEQ multiplex PCR, the repertoire was profiled, and TCRdb retains in-frame clones only, with some absent. The sample has about 180,000 clones; 87% are singletons. This record belongs to a study of Ad26.COV2.S vaccination and SARS-CoV-2 variants. This CDR3 spans 14 amino acids. CDR1 is SEHNR and CDR2 is FQNEAQ in the germline V gene (reference sequence). The J segment lost 6 bases and the V segment lost 5 bases, leaving 7 bases of the junction unmatched. J is TRBJ1-2 and V is TRBV7-9, with 9 bases fitting TRBD1. The clonotype comes from a human donor who had recovered from COVID-19. Material: peripheral blood, obtained after recovery from COVID-19. The CDR3 nucleotides are TGTGCCAGCAGCCTGGGACAGGGAGGAAATGGCTACACCTTC. Amino acids: CASSLGQGGNGYTF.